This is a list of T cell receptor beta chains from one sample in a study of blood T cell repertoires in COVID-19. Using immunoSEQ multiplex PCR, the repertoire was profiled, and TCRdb retains in-frame clones only, with some absent. The sample lists about 430,000 clones, around nine tenths seen once, with 1.4% in the top ten. The specimen was PBMCs or T cells enriched from blood (not recorded which). The receptors originated from a woman aged 18 to 35 who had been exposed to COVID-19. The CDR3 runs from the conserved cysteine through the conserved F or W. The D gene is left open where the match is weak. Clone size is shown for a subset of rows, as once, few, many or a class of expanded clone.

TRBV2	15	TRBJ2-7	NA	TRBD2	TGTGCCAGCAGTGAAAGGGGACTAGCGGCGAATGAGCAGTACTTC	CASSERGLAANEQYF
TRBV4-2	15	TRBJ2-5	NA	NA	TGTGCCAGCAGCCAAGATCTGGGGGGTGGAGAGACCCAGTACTTC	CASSQDLGGGETQYF
TRBV3-1/TRBV3-2	17	TRBJ1-1	once	TRBD1	TGTGCCAGCAGCCATCCTTTGGGGACAGGGGTGAACACTGAAGCTTTCTTT	CASSHPLGTGVNTEAFF
TRBV28	16	TRBJ1-1	NA	NA	TGTGCCAGCAGTTTATCTCGATCGCGGATGAACACTGAAGCTTTCTTT	CASSLSRSRMNTEAFF
TRBV7-2	13	TRBJ1-5	NA	NA	TGTGCCAGCAGCTTAGGAATGGAGCAGCCCCAGCATTTT	CASSLGMEQPQHF
TRBV7-9	17	TRBJ2-5	once	TRBD1	TGTGCCAGCAGCTCTAGCCGGGACAGGGGGCGCGGGGAGACCCAGTACTTC	CASSSSRDRGRGETQYF
TRBV25-1	15	TRBJ2-2	NA	TRBD1	TGTGCCACCGCATACAGGGGTGGGGCAACCGGGGAGCTGTTTTTT	CATAYRGGATGELFF
TRBV28	19	TRBJ2-7	NA	TRBD1	TGTGCCAGCCAGACGGTGGGACAGGGGCCTCCATTAGGCTCCTACGAGCAGTACTTC	CASQTVGQGPPLGSYEQYF
TRBV5-1	13	TRBJ1-1	once	TRBD1	TGCGCCAGCAGCCGACAGGGGAACACTGAAGCTTTCTTT	CASSRQGNTEAFF
TRBV14	16	TRBJ2-2	NA	TRBD2	TGTGCCGACGTGATAGCGGGAGGGCCCGGCACCGGGGAGCTGTTTTTT	CADVIAGGPGTGELFF
TRBV2	14	TRBJ2-7	NA	NA	TGTGCCAGCAGTGAGCAGGGCGACTCCTACGAGCAGTACTTC	CASSEQGDSYEQYF
TRBV18	13	TRBJ1-4	NA	NA	TGTGCCAGCTCACTGGGCGGGAAGGAAAAACTGTTTTTT	CASSLGGKEKLFF
TRBV9	14	TRBJ2-7	NA	NA	TGTGCCAGCAGCGTAGGGGGACAACCCTACGAGCAGTACTTC	CASSVGGQPYEQYF
TRBV5-1	16	TRBJ2-2	NA	TRBD2	TGCGCCAGCAGCTTGGCGGGGGGTCGGAGCACCGGGGAGCTGTTTTTT	CASSLAGGRSTGELFF
TRBV11-2	14	TRBJ2-3	NA	NA	TGTGCCAGCAGCCCCCGAGGAATCGCAGATACGCAGTATTTT	CASSPRGIADTQYF
TRBV11-2	14	TRBJ1-1	NA	NA	TGTGCCAGCAGCTTAGAGGTCGGGAACACTGAAGCTTTCTTT	CASSLEVGNTEAFF